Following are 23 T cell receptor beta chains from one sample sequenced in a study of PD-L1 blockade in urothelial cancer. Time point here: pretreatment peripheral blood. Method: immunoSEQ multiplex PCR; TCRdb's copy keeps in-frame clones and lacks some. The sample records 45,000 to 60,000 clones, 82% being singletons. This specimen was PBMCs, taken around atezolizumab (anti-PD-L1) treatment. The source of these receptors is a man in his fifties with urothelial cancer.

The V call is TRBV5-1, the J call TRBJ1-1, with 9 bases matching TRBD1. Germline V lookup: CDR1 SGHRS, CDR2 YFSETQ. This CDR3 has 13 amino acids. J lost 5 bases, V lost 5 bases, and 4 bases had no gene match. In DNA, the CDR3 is TGCGCCAGCAGGGGACAGGGAGATACTGAAGCTTTCTTT. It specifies CASRGQGDTEAFF.

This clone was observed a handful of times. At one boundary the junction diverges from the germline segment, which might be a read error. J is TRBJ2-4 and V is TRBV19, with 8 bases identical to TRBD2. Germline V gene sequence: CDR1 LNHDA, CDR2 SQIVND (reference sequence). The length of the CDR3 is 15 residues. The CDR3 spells CASRIAGLAKNIQYF. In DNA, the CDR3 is TGTGCCAGTAGGATAGCGGGATTAGCCAAAAACATTCAGTACTTC.

CDR3 nucleotides: TGCGCCAGCCGACTTACGGGGGCGCAGTATTTT. Protein product: CASRLTGAQYF. V gene TRBV5-1 combines with J gene TRBJ2-3; a possible D gene is TRBD2 (6 bases). V was shortened by 7 bases and J by 10 bases, with 13 bases between the two germline ends. There are 11 residues in the CDR3. Germline CDR1 SGHRS, CDR2 YFSETQ.

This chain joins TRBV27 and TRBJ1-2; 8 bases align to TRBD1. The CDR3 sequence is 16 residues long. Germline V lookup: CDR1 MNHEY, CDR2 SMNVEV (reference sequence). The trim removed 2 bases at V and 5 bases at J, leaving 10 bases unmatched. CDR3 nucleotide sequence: TGTGCCAGCAGTTTAAGAAGAGGGACAGGCTTTTATGGCTACACCTTC. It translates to CASSLRRGTGFYGYTF.

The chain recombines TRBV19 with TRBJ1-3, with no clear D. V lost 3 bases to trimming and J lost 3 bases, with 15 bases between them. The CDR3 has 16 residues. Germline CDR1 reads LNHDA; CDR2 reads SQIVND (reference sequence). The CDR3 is CASSMPYGIGGNTIYF. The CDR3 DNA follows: TGTGCCAGTAGTATGCCTTACGGGATCGGTGGAAACACCATATATTTT.

Here the CDR3 reads CASRGRTSGHNEQFF. The CDR3 nucleotides read TGTGCCAGCAGGGGAAGGACTAGCGGCCACAATGAGCAGTTCTTC. The chain combines TRBV25-1 with TRBJ2-1; 10 nucleotides agree with TRBD2. V was clipped by 6 bases and J by 5 bases; unmatched bases: 7. The CDR3 runs to 15 residues. Germline lookup yields CDR1 MGHDK and CDR2 SYGVNS.

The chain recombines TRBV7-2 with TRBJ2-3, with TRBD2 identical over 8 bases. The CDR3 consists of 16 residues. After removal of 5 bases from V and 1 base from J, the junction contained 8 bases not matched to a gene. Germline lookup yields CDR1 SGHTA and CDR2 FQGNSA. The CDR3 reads CASSPGGAFGTDTQYF. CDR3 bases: TGTGCCAGCAGCCCCGGGGGGGCCTTTGGCACAGATACGCAGTATTTT.

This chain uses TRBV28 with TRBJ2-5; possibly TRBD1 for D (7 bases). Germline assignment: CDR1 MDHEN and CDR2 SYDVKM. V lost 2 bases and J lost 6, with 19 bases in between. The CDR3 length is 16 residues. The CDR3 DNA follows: TGTGCCAGCAGTTTACTCAACAGGGGAGGTTTACAGACCCAGTACTTC. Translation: CASSLLNRGGLQTQYF.

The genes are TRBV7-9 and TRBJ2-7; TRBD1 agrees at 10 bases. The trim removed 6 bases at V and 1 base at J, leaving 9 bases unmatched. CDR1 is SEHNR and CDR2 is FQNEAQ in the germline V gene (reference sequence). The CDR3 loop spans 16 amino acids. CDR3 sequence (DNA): TGTGCCAGCAGTCGCTACCGGGACAGGGGATCCTACGAGCAGTACTTC. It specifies CASSRYRDRGSYEQYF.

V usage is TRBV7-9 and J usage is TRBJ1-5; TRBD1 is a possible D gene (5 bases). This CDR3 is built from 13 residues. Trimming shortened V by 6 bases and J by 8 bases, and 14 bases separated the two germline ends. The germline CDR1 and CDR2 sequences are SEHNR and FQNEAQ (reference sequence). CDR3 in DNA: TGTGCCAGCAGTCCCCAGGGAATGGAGCCCCAGCATTTT. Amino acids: CASSPQGMEPQHF.

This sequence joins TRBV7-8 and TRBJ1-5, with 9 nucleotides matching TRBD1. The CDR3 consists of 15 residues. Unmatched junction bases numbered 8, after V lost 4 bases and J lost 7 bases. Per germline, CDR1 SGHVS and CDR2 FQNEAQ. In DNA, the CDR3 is TGTGCCAGCAGCTATGGGACAGGGTTTGCGCAGCCCCAGCATTTT. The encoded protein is CASSYGTGFAQPQHF.

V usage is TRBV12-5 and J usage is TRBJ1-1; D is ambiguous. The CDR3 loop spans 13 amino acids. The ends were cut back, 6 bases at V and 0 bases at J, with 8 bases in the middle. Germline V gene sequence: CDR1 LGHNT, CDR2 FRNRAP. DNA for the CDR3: TGTGCTAGTGGCTCCCCGTTGAACACTGAAGCTTTCTTT. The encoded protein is CASGSPLNTEAFF.

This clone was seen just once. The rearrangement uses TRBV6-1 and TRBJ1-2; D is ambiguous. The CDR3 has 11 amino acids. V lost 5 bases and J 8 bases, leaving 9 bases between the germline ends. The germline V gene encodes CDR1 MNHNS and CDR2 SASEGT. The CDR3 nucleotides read TGTGCCAGCAGTCTGATGCGGGGCTACACCTTC. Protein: CASSLMRGYTF.

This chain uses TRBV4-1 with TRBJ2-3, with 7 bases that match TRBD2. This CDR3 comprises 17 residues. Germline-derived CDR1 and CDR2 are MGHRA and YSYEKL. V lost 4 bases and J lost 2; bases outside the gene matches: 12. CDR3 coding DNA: TGCGCCAGCAGCCCGGGACCGGCCAGCGGGGTCACAGATACGCAGTATTTT. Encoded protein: CASSPGPASGVTDTQYF.

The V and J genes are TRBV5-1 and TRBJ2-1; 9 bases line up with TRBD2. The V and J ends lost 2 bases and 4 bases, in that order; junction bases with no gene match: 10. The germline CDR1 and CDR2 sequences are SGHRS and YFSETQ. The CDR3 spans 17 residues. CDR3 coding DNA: TGCGCCAGCAGCTTAGGCTTGAGCGGGGGGAGTTACAATGAGCAGTTCTTC. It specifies CASSLGLSGGSYNEQFF.

In DNA form, the CDR3 reads TGCGCCAGCAGCTTGGATGGTCAGAGCAATCAGCCCCAGCATTTT. It translates to CASSLDGQSNQPQHF. V and J are TRBV5-1 and TRBJ1-5; D not resolved. Germline CDR1 is SGHRS and CDR2 is YFSETQ. V shed 0 bases and J shed 1 base, with 8 bases lying between them. CDR3 size: 15 residues.

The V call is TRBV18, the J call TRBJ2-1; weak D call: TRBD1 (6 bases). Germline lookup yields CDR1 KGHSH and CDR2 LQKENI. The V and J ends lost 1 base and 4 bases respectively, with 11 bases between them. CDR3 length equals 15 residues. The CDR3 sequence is CASSPRPGVYNEQFF. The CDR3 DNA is TGTGCCAGCTCACCACGGCCAGGGGTATACAATGAGCAGTTCTTC.

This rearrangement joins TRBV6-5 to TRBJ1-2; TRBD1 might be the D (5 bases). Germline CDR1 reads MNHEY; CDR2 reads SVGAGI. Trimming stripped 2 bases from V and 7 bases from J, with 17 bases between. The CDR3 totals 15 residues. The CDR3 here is CASSYPGQGLRGYTF. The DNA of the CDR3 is TGTGCCAGCAGTTACCCGGGCCAGGGTCTACGTGGCTACACCTTC.

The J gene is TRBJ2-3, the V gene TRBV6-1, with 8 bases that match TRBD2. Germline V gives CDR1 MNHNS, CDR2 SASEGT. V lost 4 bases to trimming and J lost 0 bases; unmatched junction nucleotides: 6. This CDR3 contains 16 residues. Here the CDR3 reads CASSGVLAVSTDTQYF. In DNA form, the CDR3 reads TGTGCCAGCAGTGGCGTACTAGCGGTTAGCACAGATACGCAGTATTTT.

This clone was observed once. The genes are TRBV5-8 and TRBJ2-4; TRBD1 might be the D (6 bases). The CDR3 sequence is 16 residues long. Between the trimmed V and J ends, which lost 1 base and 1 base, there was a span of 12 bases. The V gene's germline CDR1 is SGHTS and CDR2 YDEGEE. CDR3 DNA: TGTGCCAGCAGCTTGAGCCAGGGGAATGCCAAAAACATTCAGTACTTC. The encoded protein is CASSLSQGNAKNIQYF.

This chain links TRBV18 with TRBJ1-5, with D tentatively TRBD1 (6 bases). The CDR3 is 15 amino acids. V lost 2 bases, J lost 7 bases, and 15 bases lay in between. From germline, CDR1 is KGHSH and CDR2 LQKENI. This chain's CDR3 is CASSPKGQTRQPQHF. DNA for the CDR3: TGTGCCAGCTCACCAAAGGGACAAACCAGGCAGCCCCAGCATTTT.

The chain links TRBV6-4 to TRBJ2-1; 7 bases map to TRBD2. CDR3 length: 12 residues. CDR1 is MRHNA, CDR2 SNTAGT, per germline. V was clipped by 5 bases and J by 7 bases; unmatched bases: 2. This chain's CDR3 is CASSSGENEQFF. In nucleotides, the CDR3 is TGTGCCAGCAGTAGCGGGGAAAATGAGCAGTTCTTC.

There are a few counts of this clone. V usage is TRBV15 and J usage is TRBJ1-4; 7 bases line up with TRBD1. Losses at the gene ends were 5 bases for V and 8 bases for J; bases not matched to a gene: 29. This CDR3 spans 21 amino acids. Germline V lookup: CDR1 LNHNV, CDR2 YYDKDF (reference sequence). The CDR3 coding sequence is TGTGCCACCAGCGCCCGATCCCACTTCTTAAGGGGCGGGACAGTTAAAGAAAAACTGTTTTTT. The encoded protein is CATSARSHFLRGGTVKEKLFF.